This TCR beta chain comes out of a study of T cells in Graves' hyperthyroidism and ophthalmopathy. A few counts support this clonotype. Researchers took RNA transcripts and amplified the TCR beta CDR3 regions from them. A set of HTBI primers served as the primers for a first-round RT-PCR of the TCR CDR3. TCRdb itself ran the multiplex PCR reads through MiXCR, one entry per CDR3 protein. The sample includes fewer than 350,000 distinct CDR3 sequences, roughly 19% seen only once; the top ten take less than 40%. Diagnosing involved the use of clinical symptoms, serum thyroxine and TRAb, thyroid ultrasound and orbital computed tomography. The TCR comes from a man aged 50-60 years with Graves' ophthalmopathy. Sequenced material: blood.

The CDR3 DNA reads as TGTGCCAGCAGCTTAACTAGCGGGTCCCTATACGAGCAGTACTTC. This gives the protein CASSLTSGSLYEQYF. The genes are TRBV7-3 and TRBJ2-7, with 7 bases that match TRBD2. V shed 0 bases and J 4 bases; nucleotides not matched to a gene: 6. The CDR3 contains 15 residues. Looked up from germline, CDR1 is SGHTA and CDR2 is FQGTGA.